These T cell receptor beta chains were read from a single sample in a study of CDR3 diversity in severe acne. One entry per CDR3 protein results from TCRdb running MiXCR on the PCR reads. The sample holds more than 85,000 distinct CDR3 sequences; 45% to 55% are singletons and the top ten take over 9.5%. Sequenced input: blood. Every receptor here comes from a male donor in good health, serving as a control. Each CDR3 is given with its conserved first and last residue. D genes are given only for firm matches. Clone size is shown for a subset of rows, as once, few, many or a class of expanded clone.

size,V,J,D,DNA,CDR3
.,TRBV20-1,TRBJ2-7,.,TGCAGTGCTCCGGGGTCCCTCTACGAGCAGTACTTC,CSAPGSLYEQYF
.,TRBV2,TRBJ1-2,.,TGTGCCAGCAGTGTGGAGGATTACTATGGCTACACCTTC,CASSVEDYYGYTF
.,TRBV7-9,TRBJ2-2,.,TGTACCAGCAGCCTCCCGAGGGGAAGGAGCGCTGTGGAGCTGTTTTTT,CTSSLPRGRSAVELFF
few,TRBV7-2,TRBJ2-3,TRBD1,TGTGCCAGCAGCTTTAGGGGGCGAGATACGCAGTATTTT,CASSFRGRDTQYF
once,TRBV6-6,TRBJ2-5,.,TGTGCCAGCAGTTACTCGGGGGGACAAGAGACCCAGTACTTC,CASSYSGGQETQYF
.,TRBV20-1,TRBJ2-7,TRBD1,TGCGGTGCCAGCGGACAGGCCTACGGGCAGTACTTC,CGASGQAYGQYF
few,TRBV29-1,TRBJ1-2,.,TGCAGCGTTGAATACAAACAACCCGATGGCTACACCTTC,CSVEYKQPDGYTF
.,TRBV25-1,TRBJ1-1,.,TGTGCCAGCAGTTACGGCGGGCGTGGGCAGGGGTCGAAAACTGAAGCTTTCTTT,CASSYGGRGQGSKTEAFF
few,TRBV20-1,TRBJ2-7,.,TGCAGTGCTAGTCGGGACGGGGCCTTTGTGCAGTACTTC,CSASRDGAFVQYF
medium-sized,TRBV20-1,TRBJ1-5,.,TGCAGTGCTAGAGATAGTTCGCGAGTCAATCAGCCCCAGCATTTT,CSARDSSRVNQPQHF
many,TRBV29-1,TRBJ1-1,TRBD1,TGCAGCGTTGAAAGGGACAGTGAAGCTTTCTTT,CSVERDSEAFF
many,TRBV12-3/TRBV12-4,TRBJ2-2,.,TGTGCCAGCAGTTTAGCGGGAGGCACCACCGGGGAGCTGTTTTTT,CASSLAGGTTGELFF
.,TRBV9,TRBJ2-5,.,TGTGCCAGCAGCGTAGGGGGCAGAAAAGAGACCCAGTACTTC,CASSVGGRKETQYF
.,TRBV19,TRBJ1-6,.,TGTGCCAGTAGTCCGGAAGGCACAGGGTGGGATGGTTCACCCCTCCACTTT,CASSPEGTGWDGSPLHF
.,TRBV15,TRBJ1-1,.,TGTGCCACCAGCAGTGAAGCGCAGGAACCGAACACTGAAGCTTTCTTT,CATSSEAQEPNTEAFF
.,TRBV9,TRBJ2-3,TRBD1,TGTGCCAGCGACGGGACAGGAACAGATACGCAGTATTTT,CASDGTGTDTQYF
.,TRBV20-1,TRBJ2-7,TRBD2,TGCAGTGCTAATGGACTAGCGCTCAGCTCCTACGAGCAGTACTTC,CSANGLALSSYEQYF
few,TRBV6-5,TRBJ1-2,.,TGTGCCAGCAGTGAAGACGGAGTCTATGGCTACACCTTC,CASSEDGVYGYTF
.,TRBV29-1,TRBJ1-4,.,TGCAGCGTTGAGAAACAGGGCGAAAAACTGTTTTTT,CSVEKQGEKLFF
.,TRBV6-5,TRBJ2-1,TRBD2,TGTGCCAGCAGCCCTCTAGCGGGAGCGGGTGAGCAGTTCTTC,CASSPLAGAGEQFF
few,TRBV20-1,TRBJ2-3,.,TGCAGTGCCACCGACAGCACAGATACGCAGTATTTT,CSATDSTDTQYF
once,TRBV19,TRBJ2-1,TRBD2,TGTGCCAGTAGTATTCGGACTAGCGGGGGGCCGGGGTACAATGAGCAGTTCTTC,CASSIRTSGGPGYNEQFF
medium-sized,TRBV24-1,TRBJ2-3,TRBD1,TGTGCCACCAGTGATCCCGGGACAGGGAGTACAGATACGCAGTATTTT,CATSDPGTGSTDTQYF
.,TRBV20-1,TRBJ1-4,TRBD1,TGCAGTGCTAGTCTAGTGACAGGGCTTGATGAAAAACTGTTTTTT,CSASLVTGLDEKLFF